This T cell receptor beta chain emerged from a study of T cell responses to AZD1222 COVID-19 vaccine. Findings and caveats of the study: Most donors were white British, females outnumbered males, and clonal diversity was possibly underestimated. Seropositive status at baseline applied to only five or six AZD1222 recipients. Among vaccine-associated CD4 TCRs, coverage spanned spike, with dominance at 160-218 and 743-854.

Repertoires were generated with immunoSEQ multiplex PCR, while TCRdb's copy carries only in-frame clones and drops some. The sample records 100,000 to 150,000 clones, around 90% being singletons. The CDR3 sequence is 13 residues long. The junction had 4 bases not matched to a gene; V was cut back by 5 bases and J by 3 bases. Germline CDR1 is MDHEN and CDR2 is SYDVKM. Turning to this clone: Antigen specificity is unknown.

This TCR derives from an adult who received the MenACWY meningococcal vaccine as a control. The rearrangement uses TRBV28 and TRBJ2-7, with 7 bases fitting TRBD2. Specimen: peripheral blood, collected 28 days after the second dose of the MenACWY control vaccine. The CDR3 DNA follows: TGTGCCAGCAGTCCCCCTAGCGGCTACGAGCAGTACTTC. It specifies CASSPPSGYEQYF.